These 15 T cell receptor beta chains were all obtained from the same sample, sequenced in a study of cytomegalovirus exposure and HLA in healthy donors. The PCR employed 60 Vbeta primers together with 13 Jbeta primers. Produced via immunoSEQ multiplex PCR; TCRdb's table is partial and in-frame only. Among around 150,000 clones listed, 60% to 80% were seen once. The sequenced sample was PBMCs. These receptors all come from a male donor in good health and CMV-seronegative.

In its sample, this clone was seen once. V and J are TRBV9 and TRBJ2-7, with D possibly TRBD1 on 5 matching bases. Looked up from germline, CDR1 is SGDLS and CDR2 is YYNGEE. The CDR3 has 14 residues. Between the trimmed V and J ends, which lost 2 bases and 5 bases, there was a span of 14 bases. The CDR3 reads CASSVSTESHEQYF. Written as DNA, the CDR3 is TGTGCCAGCAGCGTCTCGACAGAGTCCCACGAGCAGTACTTC.

This chain connects TRBV2 to TRBJ1-2; 12 bases line up with TRBD1. V shed 8 bases and J 14 bases; nucleotides not matched to a gene: 12. CDR1 is SNHLY, CDR2 FYNNEI, per germline. The CDR3 totals 13 residues. CDR3 in amino acids: CASLIRDRGQGTF. CDR3 sequence (DNA): TGTGCCAGCCTCATCCGGGACAGGGGGCAAGGGACCTTC.

The J gene is TRBJ2-1, the V gene TRBV2; 13 nucleotides line up with TRBD2. V lost 6 bases and J lost 7; bases outside the gene matches: 12. The CDR3 runs 17 residues. Germline CDR1 SNHLY, CDR2 FYNNEI. CDR3 region: CASRGLAGVFLENEQFF. In nucleotides, the CDR3 is TGTGCCAGCAGAGGACTAGCGGGAGTCTTCCTGGAGAATGAGCAGTTCTTC. Filled out from reference TRBV2 and TRBJ2-1, the complete variable domain reads EPEVTQTPSHQVTQMGQEVILRCVPISNHLYFYWYRQILGQKVEFLVSFYNNEISEKSEIFDDQFSVERPDGSNFTLKIRSTKLEDSAMYFCASRGLAGVFLENEQFFGPGTRLTVL.

The chain uses TRBV28 and TRBJ1-1, with no clear D. CDR3 length equals 16 residues. Trimming left V 8 bases short and J 0 bases short, with 19 bases between. Per the germline V gene, CDR1 is MDHEN and CDR2 is SYDVKM. The CDR3 bases are TGTGCCAGCGAAAACACATATTCCGTCATGAACACTGAAGCTTTCTTT. Protein sequence: CASENTYSVMNTEAFF.

Note on this clone: Other DNA sequences in the same sample also yield this CDR3. The chain recombines TRBV9 with TRBJ2-3; tentatively, D is TRBD2 (6 bases). Germline V gene lookup returns CDR1 SGDLS and CDR2 YYNGEE. Trimming stripped 0 bases from V and 3 bases from J, with 8 bases between. CDR3 length: 14 amino acids. The CDR3 here is CASSVAGTTDTQYF. The CDR3 region has the DNA TGTGCCAGCAGCGTAGCAGGGACTACAGATACGCAGTATTTT.

The V and J genes are TRBV30 and TRBJ1-3, with 7 positions matching TRBD1. Trimming cost V 2 bases and J 0 bases; bases outside gene matches: 7. Germline V gives CDR1 GTSNPN, CDR2 SVGIG (reference sequence). The CDR3 runs to 16 residues. CDR3 sequence (DNA): TGTGCCTGGAGTTCTCCCTGGACAGGCTCTGGAAACACCATATATTTT. Translating it yields CAWSSPWTGSGNTIYF.

The J gene is TRBJ1-2, the V gene TRBV6-1; weak D call: TRBD1 (5 bases). The CDR3 totals 13 residues. Germline V gives CDR1 MNHNS, CDR2 SASEGT. The V end lost 6 bases, the J end lost 3 bases, and 11 bases lay between the germline ends. The DNA for the CDR3 is TGTGCCAGCAGGGGCACGGGGGACTATGGCTACACCTTC. It translates to CASRGTGDYGYTF.

This chain connects TRBV19 to TRBJ2-7; possibly TRBD2 for D (7 bases). V shed 4 bases and J shed 3 bases, with 22 bases lying between them. Germline-derived CDR1 and CDR2 are LNHDA and SQIVND (reference sequence). The CDR3 loop spans 17 amino acids. The DNA of the CDR3 is TGTGCCAGTAGTAGAGGGGGAGAGGGGGGGCGCAACTACGAGCAGTACTTC. Translating it yields CASSRGGEGGRNYEQYF.

J is TRBJ1-3 and V is TRBV27; D is perhaps TRBD1 (5 bases). This CDR3 has 16 amino acids. The ends were cut back, 5 bases at V and 2 bases at J, with 16 bases in the middle. In germline, CDR1 is MNHEY, CDR2 SMNVEV (reference sequence). The CDR3 coding sequence is TGTGCCAGCAGTCGGGGACTTCCCGGGGCTGGAAACACCATATATTTT. Its protein product is CASSRGLPGAGNTIYF.

The J gene is TRBJ2-7, the V gene TRBV11-3; 7 nucleotides agree with TRBD1. The germline V gene encodes CDR1 SGHNT and CDR2 YENEEA. The CDR3 has 15 amino acids. The junction had 10 bases not matched to a gene; V was cut back by 5 bases and J by 3 bases. CDR3: CASSRRRDSLYEQYF. CDR3 DNA: TGTGCCAGCAGCCGTCGCCGGGACAGCCTCTACGAGCAGTACTTC.

Notes on this clone: Distinct nucleotide sequences in the sample also encode this CDR3. The chain has TRBV6-5 and TRBJ1-6; possibly TRBD1 for D (5 bases). CDR3 length: 16 residues. With 3 bases removed from V and 0 bases from J, the gap between germline ends came to 9 bases. Germline V gene lookup returns CDR1 MNHEY and CDR2 SVGAGI. Here the CDR3 reads CASSYGASSYNSPLHF. CDR3 sequence (DNA): TGTGCCAGCAGTTATGGGGCCAGCTCCTATAATTCACCCCTCCACTTT.

The chain carries TRBV25-1 and TRBJ2-7; 8 bases line up with TRBD1. Per the germline V gene, CDR1 is MGHDK and CDR2 is SYGVNS. The CDR3 extends over 13 amino acids. Losses at the gene ends were 5 bases for V and 7 bases for J; bases not matched to a gene: 7. This CDR3 is CASSNPGGWEQYF. CDR3 DNA sequence: TGTGCCAGCAGTAACCCAGGGGGCTGGGAGCAGTACTTC.

Notes on this clone: The sample has other DNA sequences that encode this CDR3 too. This chain connects TRBV6-5 to TRBJ2-7; 10 bases fit TRBD2. The length of the CDR3 is 15 residues. The germline CDR1 and CDR2 sequences are MNHEY and SVGAGI. V trimming: 0 bases; J trimming: 2 bases; junction bases outside the gene matches: 1. CDR3 in amino acids: CASSYSLAGAYEQYF. DNA for the CDR3: TGTGCCAGCAGTTACTCGCTAGCGGGAGCCTACGAGCAGTACTTC.

This sequence joins TRBV18 and TRBJ1-1, with D maybe TRBD1 (5 bases). The CDR3 sequence is 13 residues long. The germline CDR1 and CDR2 sequences are KGHSH and LQKENI. The germline V and J ends were trimmed by 3 bases and 6 bases, with 11 bases remaining between them. The CDR3 loop reads CASSPLGGAEAFF. In nucleotides, the CDR3 is TGTGCCAGCTCACCTCTTGGGGGGGCTGAAGCTTTCTTT.

The chain joins TRBV19 to TRBJ2-3, with 9 bases that match TRBD1. The V and J ends lost 5 bases and 4 bases, in that order; junction bases with no gene match: 10. Germline V gene sequence: CDR1 LNHDA, CDR2 SQIVND (reference sequence). CDR3 length: 16 amino acids. CDR3 bases: TGTGCCAGTAGTCGGGCCGGGACAGGGAGAGCAGATACGCAGTATTTT. The encoded protein is CASSRAGTGRADTQYF.